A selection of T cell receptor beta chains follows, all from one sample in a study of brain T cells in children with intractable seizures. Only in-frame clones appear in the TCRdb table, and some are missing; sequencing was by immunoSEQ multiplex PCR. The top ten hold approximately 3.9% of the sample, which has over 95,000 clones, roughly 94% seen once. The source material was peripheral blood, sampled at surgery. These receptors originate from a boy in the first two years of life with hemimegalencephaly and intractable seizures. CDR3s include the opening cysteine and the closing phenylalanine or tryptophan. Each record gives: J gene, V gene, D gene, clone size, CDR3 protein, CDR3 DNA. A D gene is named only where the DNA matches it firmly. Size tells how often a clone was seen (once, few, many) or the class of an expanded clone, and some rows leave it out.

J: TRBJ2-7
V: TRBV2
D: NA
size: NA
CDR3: CASSEGGNHYEQYF
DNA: TGTGCCAGCAGTGAAGGGGGCAACCACTACGAGCAGTACTTC

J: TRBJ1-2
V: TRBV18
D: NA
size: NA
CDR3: CASSPSLADYNYGYTF
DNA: TGTGCCAGCTCACCATCGTTGGCAGATTATAACTATGGCTACACCTTC

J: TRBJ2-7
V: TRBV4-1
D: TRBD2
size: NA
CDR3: CASSQDSGTSGRAYEQYF
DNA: TGCGCCAGCAGCCAAGATTCCGGGACTAGCGGGAGGGCCTACGAGCAGTACTTC

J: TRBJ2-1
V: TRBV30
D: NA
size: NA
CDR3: CAWSPRLFDSRHEQFF
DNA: TGTGCCTGGAGTCCTCGACTGTTTGACTCCCGCCATGAGCAGTTCTTC

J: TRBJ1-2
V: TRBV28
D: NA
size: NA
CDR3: CASSSPGQPYGYTF
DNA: TGTGCCAGCAGCTCGCCGGGGCAGCCTTATGGCTACACCTTC

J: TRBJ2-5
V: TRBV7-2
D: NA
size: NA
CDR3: CASSAAGPQETQYF
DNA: TGTGCCAGCAGCGCCGCAGGGCCCCAAGAGACCCAGTACTTC

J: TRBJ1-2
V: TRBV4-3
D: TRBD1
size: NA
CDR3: CASSQVGQALNYGYTF
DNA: TGCGCCAGCAGCCAAGTGGGACAGGCCCTAAACTATGGCTACACCTTC

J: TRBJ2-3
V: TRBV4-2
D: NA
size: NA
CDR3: CASSQPGDTQYF
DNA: TGTGCCAGCAGCCAGCCGGGAGATACGCAGTATTTT

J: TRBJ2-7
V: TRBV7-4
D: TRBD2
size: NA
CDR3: CASSSPDPSGRPYEQYF
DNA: TGTGCCAGCAGCTCGCCGGACCCTAGCGGGAGGCCCTACGAGCAGTACTTC

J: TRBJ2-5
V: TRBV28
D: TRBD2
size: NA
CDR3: CASSVPAGEGETQYF
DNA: TGTGCCAGCAGTGTCCCAGCGGGGGAGGGGGAGACCCAGTACTTC

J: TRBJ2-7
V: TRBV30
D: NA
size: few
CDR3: CAWTGGGKTYEQYF
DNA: TGTGCCTGGACCGGAGGGGGGAAGACCTACGAGCAGTACTTC

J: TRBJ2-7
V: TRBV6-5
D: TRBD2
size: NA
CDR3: CATTYWAGGSYEQYF
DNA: TGTGCCACCACATACTGGGCGGGAGGGTCCTACGAGCAGTACTTC

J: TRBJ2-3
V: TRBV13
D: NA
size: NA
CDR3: CATNSLGTDTQYF
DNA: TGTGCCACCAACTCACTAGGCACAGATACGCAGTATTTT

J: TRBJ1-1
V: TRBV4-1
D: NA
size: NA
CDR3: CASSQLDTPKAFF
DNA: TGCGCCAGCAGCCAACTTGATACACCCAAAGCTTTCTTT

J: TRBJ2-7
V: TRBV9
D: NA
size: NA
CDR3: CASSVARGEQYF
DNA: TGTGCCAGCAGCGTAGCGAGGGGGGAGCAGTACTTC

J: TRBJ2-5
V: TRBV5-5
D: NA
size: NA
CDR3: CASSLGVAGPRETQYF
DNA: TGTGCCAGCAGCTTGGGCGTGGCCGGTCCCCGGGAGACCCAGTACTTC

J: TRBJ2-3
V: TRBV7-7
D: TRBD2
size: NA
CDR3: CASSLSAGGADTQYF
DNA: TGTGCCAGCAGCTTATCTGCGGGAGGGGCAGATACGCAGTATTTT

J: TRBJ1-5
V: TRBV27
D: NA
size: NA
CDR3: CASSLWGLSNQPQHF
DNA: TGTGCCAGCAGTTTATGGGGACTTAGCAATCAGCCCCAGCATTTT

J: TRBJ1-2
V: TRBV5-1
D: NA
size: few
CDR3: CASSLNRPGVNYGYTF
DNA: TGCGCCAGCAGCTTGAATCGTCCAGGGGTGAACTATGGCTACACCTTC

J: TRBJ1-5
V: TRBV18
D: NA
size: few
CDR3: CASSPRGALNQPQHF
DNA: TGTGCCAGCTCACCCCGTGGGGCCCTCAATCAGCCCCAGCATTTT

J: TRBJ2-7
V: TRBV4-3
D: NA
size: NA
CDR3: CASSPGHSYEQYF
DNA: TGCGCCAGCAGCCCGGGACACTCCTACGAGCAGTACTTC

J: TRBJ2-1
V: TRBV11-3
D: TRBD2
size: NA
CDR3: CASSLETGLAPVNEQFF
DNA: TGTGCCAGCAGCTTAGAAACGGGACTAGCCCCTGTGAATGAGCAGTTCTTC

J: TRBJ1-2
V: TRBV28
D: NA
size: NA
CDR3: CASSSADRNYGYTF
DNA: TGTGCCAGCAGTTCCGCGGACAGAAACTATGGCTACACCTTC

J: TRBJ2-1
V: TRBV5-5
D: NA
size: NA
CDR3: CASSPPSLPHEQFF
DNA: TGTGCCAGCAGCCCCCCATCCCTCCCCCATGAGCAGTTCTTC

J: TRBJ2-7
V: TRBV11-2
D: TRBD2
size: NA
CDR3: CASRPLGLDYEQYF
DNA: TGTGCCAGCAGACCACTGGGACTAGACTACGAGCAGTACTTC

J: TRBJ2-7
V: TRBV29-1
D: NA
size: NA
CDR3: CSVERENSYEQYF
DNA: TGCAGCGTTGAGAGGGAAAACTCCTACGAGCAGTACTTC

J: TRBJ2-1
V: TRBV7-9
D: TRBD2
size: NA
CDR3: CASSHTSGPNNEQFF
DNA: TGTGCCAGCAGCCATACTAGCGGCCCCAACAATGAGCAGTTCTTC